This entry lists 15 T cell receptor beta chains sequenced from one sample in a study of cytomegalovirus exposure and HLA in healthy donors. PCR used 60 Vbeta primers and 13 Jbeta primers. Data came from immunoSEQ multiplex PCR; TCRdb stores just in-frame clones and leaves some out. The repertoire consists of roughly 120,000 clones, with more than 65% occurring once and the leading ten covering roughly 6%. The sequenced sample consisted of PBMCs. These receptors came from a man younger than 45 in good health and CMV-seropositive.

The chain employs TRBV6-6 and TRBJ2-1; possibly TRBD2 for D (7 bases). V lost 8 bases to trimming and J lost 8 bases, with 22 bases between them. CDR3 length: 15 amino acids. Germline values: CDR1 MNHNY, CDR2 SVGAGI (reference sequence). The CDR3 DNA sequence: TGTGCCAGCGTACGGGGGGCCCGGAGTGACGATGAGCAGTTCTTC. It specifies CASVRGARSDDEQFF.

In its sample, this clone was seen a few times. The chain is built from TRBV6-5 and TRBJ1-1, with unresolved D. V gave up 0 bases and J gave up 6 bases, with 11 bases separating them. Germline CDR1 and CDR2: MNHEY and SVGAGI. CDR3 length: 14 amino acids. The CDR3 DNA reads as TGTGCCAGCAGTTACTCGAACAATGCTCCTGAAGCTTTCTTT. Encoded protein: CASSYSNNAPEAFF.

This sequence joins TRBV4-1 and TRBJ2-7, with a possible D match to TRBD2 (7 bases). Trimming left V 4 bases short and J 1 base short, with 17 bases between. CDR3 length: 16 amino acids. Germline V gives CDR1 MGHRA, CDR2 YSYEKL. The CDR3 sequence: CASSPLGRGPSYEQYF. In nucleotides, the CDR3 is TGCGCCAGCAGCCCCCTGGGGCGGGGGCCATCCTACGAGCAGTACTTC.

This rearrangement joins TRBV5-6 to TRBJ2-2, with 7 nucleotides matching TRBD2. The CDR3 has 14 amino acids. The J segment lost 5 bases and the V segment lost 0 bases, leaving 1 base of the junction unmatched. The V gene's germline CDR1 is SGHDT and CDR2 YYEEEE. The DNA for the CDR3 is TGTGCCAGCAGCTTGGTGGGGGGGACCGGGGAGCTGTTTTTT. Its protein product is CASSLVGGTGELFF.

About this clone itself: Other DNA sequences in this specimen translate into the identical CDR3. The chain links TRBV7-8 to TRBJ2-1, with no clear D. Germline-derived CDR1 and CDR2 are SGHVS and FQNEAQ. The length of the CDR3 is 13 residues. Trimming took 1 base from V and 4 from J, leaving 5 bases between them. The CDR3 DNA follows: TGTGCCAGCAGCTTAGAACGGTACAATGAGCAGTTCTTC. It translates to CASSLERYNEQFF.

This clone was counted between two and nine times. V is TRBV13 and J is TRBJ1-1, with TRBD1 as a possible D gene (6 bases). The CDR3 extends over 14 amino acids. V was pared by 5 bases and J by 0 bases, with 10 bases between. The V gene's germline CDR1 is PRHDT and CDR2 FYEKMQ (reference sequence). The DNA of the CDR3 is TGTGCCAGCAGCAGAGGACAGCTGAACACTGAAGCTTTCTTT. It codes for CASSRGQLNTEAFF.

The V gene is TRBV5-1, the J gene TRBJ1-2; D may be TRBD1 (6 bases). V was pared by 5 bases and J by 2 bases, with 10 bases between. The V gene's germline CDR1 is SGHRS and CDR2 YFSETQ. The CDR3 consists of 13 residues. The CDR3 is CASRPDRNYGYTF. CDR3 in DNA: TGCGCCAGCAGGCCGGACAGAAACTATGGCTACACCTTC.

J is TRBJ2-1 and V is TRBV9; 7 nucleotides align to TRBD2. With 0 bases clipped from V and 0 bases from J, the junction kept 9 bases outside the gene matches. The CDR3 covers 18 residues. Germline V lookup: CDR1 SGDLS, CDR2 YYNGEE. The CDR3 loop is CASSVDGGGSSSYNEQFF. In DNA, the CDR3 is TGTGCCAGCAGCGTAGATGGCGGGGGTTCCTCCTCCTACAATGAGCAGTTCTTC. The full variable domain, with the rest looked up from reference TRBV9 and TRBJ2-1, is DSGVTQTPKHLITATGQRVTLRCSPRSGDLSVYWYQQSLDQGLQFLIQYYNGEERAKGNILERFSAQQFPDLHSELNLSSLELGDSALYFCASSVDGGGSSSYNEQFFGPGTRLTVL.

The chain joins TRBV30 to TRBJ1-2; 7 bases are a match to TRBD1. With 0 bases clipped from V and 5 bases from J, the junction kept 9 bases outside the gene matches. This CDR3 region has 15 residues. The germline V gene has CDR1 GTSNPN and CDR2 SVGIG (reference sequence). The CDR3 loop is CAWSVPDRAGYGYTF. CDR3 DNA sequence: TGTGCCTGGAGTGTACCCGACAGGGCCGGTTATGGCTACACCTTC.

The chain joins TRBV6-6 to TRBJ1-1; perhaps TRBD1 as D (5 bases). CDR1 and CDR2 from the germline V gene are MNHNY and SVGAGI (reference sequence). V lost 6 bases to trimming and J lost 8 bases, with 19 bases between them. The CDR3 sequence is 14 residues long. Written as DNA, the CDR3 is TGTGCCAGCAGGCCGACAGTGGACTATGTAGAAGCTTTCTTT. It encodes CASRPTVDYVEAFF.

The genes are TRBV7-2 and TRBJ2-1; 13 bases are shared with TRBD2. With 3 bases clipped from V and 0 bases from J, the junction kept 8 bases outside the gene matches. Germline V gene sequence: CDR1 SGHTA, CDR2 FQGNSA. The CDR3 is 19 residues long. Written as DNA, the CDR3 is TGTGCCAGCAGCTTTGGGACTAGCGGGGACCTGGGCTCCTACAATGAGCAGTTCTTC. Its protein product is CASSFGTSGDLGSYNEQFF.

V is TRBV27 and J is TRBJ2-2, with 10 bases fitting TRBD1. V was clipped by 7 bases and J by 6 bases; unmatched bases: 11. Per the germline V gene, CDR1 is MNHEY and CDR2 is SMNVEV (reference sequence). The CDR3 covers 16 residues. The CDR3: CASTPGQGIVAGELFF. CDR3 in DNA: TGTGCCAGCACGCCGGGACAGGGGATCGTCGCCGGGGAGCTGTTTTTT.

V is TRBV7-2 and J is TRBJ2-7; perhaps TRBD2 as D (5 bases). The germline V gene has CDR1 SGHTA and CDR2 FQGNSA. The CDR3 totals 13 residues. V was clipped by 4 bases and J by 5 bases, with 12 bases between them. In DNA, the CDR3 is TGTGCCAGCAGCTCCCCGGGATATAACGAGCAGTACTTC. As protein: CASSSPGYNEQYF.

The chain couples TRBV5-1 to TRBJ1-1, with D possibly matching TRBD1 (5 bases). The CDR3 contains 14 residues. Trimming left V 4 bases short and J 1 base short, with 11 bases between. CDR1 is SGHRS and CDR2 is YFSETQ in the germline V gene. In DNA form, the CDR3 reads TGCGCCAGCAGCCAACAAGGGGCGAACACTGAAGCTTTCTTT. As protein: CASSQQGANTEAFF.

CDR3 DNA sequence: TGCGCCAGCAGTGAGCCCGGACTCGGGCACTACGAGCAGTACTTC. It translates to CASSEPGLGHYEQYF. V and J are TRBV10-2 and TRBJ2-7; weak D call: TRBD2 (5 bases). Deletions cut 2 bases from V and 3 bases from J, with 14 bases between. In germline, CDR1 is WSHSY, CDR2 SAAADI. The CDR3 covers 15 residues.